This T cell receptor beta chain stems from a study of T cells in Graves' hyperthyroidism and ophthalmopathy. V lost 0 bases to trimming and J lost 5 bases; unmatched junction nucleotides: 8. CDR3 size: 16 residues. Germline loops: CDR1 MGHDK, CDR2 SYGVNS. RNA transcripts served as the template for amplifying TCR beta CDR3 regions. During a first-round RT-PCR of the TCR CDR3, the HTBI primer set was used. Each CDR3 protein gets one entry after TCRdb re-called the multiplex PCR reads with MiXCR. The sample records 800,000 or so distinct CDR3 sequences, over 35% being singletons. The sequence was obtained from a man between 18 and 35 years old with Graves' hyperthyroidism. Sequencing was done on a sample of blood. The V gene is TRBV25-1, the J gene TRBJ2-5; the match to TRBD1 covers 8 bases. The CDR3 DNA is TGTGCCAGCAGTGAATACTTCGTGCAGGGGGCCGAGACCCAGTACTTC. Residues: CASSEYFVQGAETQYF.